These 7 T cell receptor beta chains were all obtained from the same sample, sequenced in a study of blood T cell repertoires in COVID-19. Generated by immunoSEQ multiplex PCR, the TCRdb table keeps only in-frame clones and is missing some. The sample consists of 400,000 or so clones, about 88% of them appearing once. The sample consisted of peripheral blood. The receptors come from a woman aged 40-49 years with COVID-19, enrolled during active disease.

Note on this clone: Other DNA sequences in the sample encode the same CDR3. The V gene is TRBV18, the J gene TRBJ2-2; D possibly corresponds to TRBD2 (6 bases). The V gene lost 3 bases and the J gene lost 1 base, with 6 bases spanning the gap. This CDR3 is 14 amino acids long. Per the germline V gene, CDR1 is KGHSH and CDR2 is LQKENI. The CDR3 spells CASSPGGNTGELFF. As DNA, the CDR3 is TGTGCCAGCTCACCGGGGGGGAACACCGGGGAGCTGTTTTTT. Together with reference TRBV18 and TRBJ2-2, the CDR3 gives the full variable domain: NAGVMQNPRHLVRRRGQEARLRCSPMKGHSHVYWYRQLPEEGLKFMVYLQKENIIDESGMPKERFSAEFPKEGPSILRIQQVVRGDSAAYFCASSPGGNTGELFFGEGSRLTVL.

This clone was seen repeatedly, ten times or more. V usage is TRBV2 and J usage is TRBJ2-1; 10 bases are shared with TRBD2. The CDR3 totals 13 residues. Germline CDR1 and CDR2: SNHLY and FYNNEI. V dropped 10 bases and J dropped 6; count of bases not matched to a gene: 6. The CDR3 here is CATKSGGANEQFF. The CDR3 DNA reads TGTGCCACCAAGAGCGGGGGGGCCAATGAGCAGTTCTTC.

This chain uses TRBV6-2 or TRBV6-3 with TRBJ1-2, with 8 nucleotides matching TRBD1. V lost 6 bases and J lost 6; bases outside the gene matches: 3. Per the germline V gene, CDR1 is MNHEY and CDR2 is SVGEGT. The CDR3 extends over 12 amino acids. CDR3 sequence reads: CASSQGANGYTF. For the CDR3, the DNA is TGTGCCAGCAGCCAGGGGGCAAATGGCTACACCTTC.

The V and J genes are TRBV3-1 (or the pseudogene TRBV3-2) and TRBJ1-2; D gene unclear. The CDR3 is made up of 14 amino acids. Germline lookup yields CDR1 LGHDT and CDR2 YNNKEL (reference sequence). Trimming removed 4 bases at V and 4 bases at J, with 13 bases between. CDR3: CASSRPGIIYGYTF. CDR3 nucleotide sequence: TGTGCCAGCAGCCGGCCGGGAATCATCTATGGCTACACCTTC.

This chain connects TRBV7-2 to TRBJ2-7; TRBD2 matches at 13 bases. V was clipped by 4 bases and J by 2 bases; unmatched bases: 2. The germline V gene encodes CDR1 SGHTA and CDR2 FQGNSA. The length of the CDR3 is 15 residues. This chain's CDR3 is CASSSGTSGAYEQYF. The DNA for the CDR3 is TGTGCCAGCAGCTCAGGGACTAGCGGGGCCTACGAGCAGTACTTC. Full variable domain (outside the CDR3, taken from reference TRBV7-2 and TRBJ2-7): GAGVSQSPSNKVTEKGKDVELRCDPISGHTALYWYRQSLGQGLEFLIYFQGNSAPDKSGLPSDRFSAERTGGSVSTLTIQRTQQEDSAVYLCASSSGTSGAYEQYFGPGTRLTVT.

V usage is TRBV27 and J usage is TRBJ1-2; 10 nucleotides match TRBD1. With 3 bases clipped from V and 9 bases from J, the junction kept 13 bases outside the gene matches. The CDR3 has 16 amino acids. Germline V gene sequence: CDR1 MNHEY, CDR2 SMNVEV (reference sequence). The CDR3 DNA reads as TGTGCCAGCAGTTTTTCCCCGGGACAGGGGAAAGGCAGCTACACCTTC. It encodes CASSFSPGQGKGSYTF.

The rearrangement links TRBV7-2 to TRBJ1-4; D is unclear. CDR3 length: 14 amino acids. Germline CDR1 SGHTA, CDR2 FQGNSA. Trimming took off 3 bases at V and 7 bases at J, with 12 bases between the two ends. The CDR3 is CASSFSGSGEKLFF. The CDR3 DNA is TGTGCCAGCAGCTTTTCTGGGTCGGGTGAAAAACTGTTTTTT.